This T cell receptor beta chain was observed in a study of T cell clonality in common variable immunodeficiency. CDR1 LNHDA and CDR2 SQIVND come from the germline V gene (reference sequence). This CDR3 contains 13 residues. Trimming took 4 bases from V and 5 from J; bases not matched to a gene: 2. Both groups were predominantly of Caucasian heritage. The sample holds a few counts of this clone. Its specificity is unknown. Coverage ceases 3 residues before the CDR3 finishes, and the germline J gene fills in the end. TCRdb's table, derived via immunoSEQ multiplex PCR, lists solely in-frame clones and lacks some. Recorded here are 14,000 or so clones, none singletons. Study results and limitations: Reportedly, TCR beta sequences from common variable immunodeficiency showed fewer deletions and N-nucleotide insertions. T cell subpopulation sequencing would be needed to explain CVID clonality. Shared TCRbeta clones were fewer between CVID subjects than controls.

This receptor was identified in a human donor with common variable immunodeficiency. The rearrangement links TRBV19 to TRBJ2-5; 9 nucleotides line up with TRBD2. Sequenced sample: peripheral blood mononuclear cells. The CDR3 loop reads CASSRTSGETQYF. CDR3 DNA (partial): TGTGCCAGTAGTAGAACTAGCGGGGAGACC.